This TCR beta chain was retrieved from a study of tumor-infiltrating lymphocytes in primary liver carcinoma. The overall study: The patients included men and women who were aged 30 to 69 years. General study points: Top-250-clone fractions were significantly higher in tumors than in blood (p = 0.039).

A primer in the constant region served to generate TCR beta cDNA from roughly 450 ng of total RNA. For TCR beta, libraries were produced by three nested multiplex PCR rounds using slightly modified ARM-PCR. The study ran its first two PCR rounds for 9 to 10 cycles each, using TRBV1-TRBV30 forward primers and a C-beta reverse primer. From the multiplex PCR reads, TCRdb called clonotypes with MiXCR, one entry per CDR3 protein. The sample lists around 120,000 distinct CDR3 sequences, around 70% occurring once. At least ten counts were recorded for this clonotype. Its specificity is unknown. Germline loops: CDR1 MDHEN, CDR2 SYDVKM. The CDR3 covers 12 residues. Trimming cost V 3 bases and J 9 bases, with 9 bases left between them. For each extraction, RNA and DNA were obtained together from approximately 20-30 mg of unsorted bulk tissue. Surgical resection was the treatment these patients received for primary liver carcinoma.

Sample: tumor-adjacent normal liver tissue. The source is a woman aged 60-70 years with primary liver carcinoma and hepatitis B virus infection. The chain recombines TRBV28 with TRBJ1-5; D is uncertain. The CDR3 nucleotides read TGTGCCAGCAGTTTTCTAAAAGGGCCCCAGCATTTT. Translation gives CASSFLKGPQHF.